This record covers a single T cell receptor (beta chain). A few counts support this clonotype. Its specific antigen is unknown. Qualities for individual bases were not recorded, and no much larger clone is one base off. Trimming costs V 4 bases and J 8 bases, and their ends lie 22 bases apart. There are 15 amino acids in the CDR3, from cysteine to phenylalanine inclusive. Only CDR3 DNA remains: 45 bases, in frame from the first base. CDR1 and CDR2 are read off the germline V gene (reference sequence) as DFQATT and SNEGSKA. This specimen belongs to a study of post-analysis software for immune sequencing data (dated by TCRdb to the mid-2010s). Concerning the study at large: The recorded disease courses included relapsing-remitting, secondary progressive and progressive-relapsing multiple sclerosis, and some patients had no subtype annotation. The patient repertoires were set against 11 previously published healthy control repertoires from donors whose ages ranged from 6 to 25 years. A subset of samples was prepared in parallel using single-end sample barcoding, then pooled and co-amplified after Illumina adapter ligation.

To demonstrate the VDJtools post-analysis software, the study profiled TCR beta repertoires from the peripheral blood of around 13 young patients with multiple sclerosis. The multiple sclerosis patients were children and adolescents ranging in age from about 6 to 17 years. The library was obtained by PCR. The listed sequencing device is Illumina HiSeq 2500. To reduce PCR and sequencing biases, unique molecular identifiers were incorporated into the TCR beta cDNA libraries. Some 500,000 cDNA molecules were obtained per 1 to 10 million input T cells, so each molecule approximated one T cell. The patient libraries were prepared and sequenced with the same protocol used for the earlier healthy control dataset. Within a given batch, samples were prepared together, multiplexed and sequenced on the same HiSeq lane. The authors' analysis ran thus. Raw barcoded reads were processed with MIGEC, and single-read molecular identifier groups were discarded before consensus assembly and CDR3 extraction. Clonotype tables were post-analysed with VDJtools, normalizing diversity by down-sampling all datasets to the smallest sample size. In repertoire overlap clustering, CDR3 amino acid sequences, but not nucleotide sequences, were matched to correct batch-related cross-sample contamination. The public sequencing data were trimmed at Q25 with fastp and processed into clonotypes with MiXCR by TCRdb, which kept only in-frame beta chains. CDR3 protein sequences are deduplicated, and each keeps its most common genes and DNA. TCRdb's processing, not the authors' own work, is the source of the V and J calls. This sample lists about 770,000 distinct CDR3 sequences; about 45% were detected once. The ten largest clones add up to roughly 4.9% of the sample.

General study outcomes and caveats: Multiple sclerosis patients had significantly lower normalized Chao1 diversity than controls, a result that suggests substantial peripheral T-cell clonal expansion. Patients showed significantly higher frequencies than controls for a handful of TRBV segments, among them TRBV5-6, TRBV5-1 and TRBV20-1. The multiple sclerosis patient group was slightly younger than the control group. When samples were clustered directly using the F measure, samples prepared in the same batch co-clustered strongly, which prompted a batch-effect correction.

Specimen: blood. This TCR was sampled from a girl aged 10 to 17 with multiple sclerosis. Recombination joined TRBV20-1 with TRBJ2-3, and TRBD1 may be the D gene, going by 5 matching bases. The DNA sequence is TGCAGTGCTATATTCAGCGTGCAGGGAATAGGTACGCAGTATTTT. It codes for CSAIFSVQGIGTQYF.